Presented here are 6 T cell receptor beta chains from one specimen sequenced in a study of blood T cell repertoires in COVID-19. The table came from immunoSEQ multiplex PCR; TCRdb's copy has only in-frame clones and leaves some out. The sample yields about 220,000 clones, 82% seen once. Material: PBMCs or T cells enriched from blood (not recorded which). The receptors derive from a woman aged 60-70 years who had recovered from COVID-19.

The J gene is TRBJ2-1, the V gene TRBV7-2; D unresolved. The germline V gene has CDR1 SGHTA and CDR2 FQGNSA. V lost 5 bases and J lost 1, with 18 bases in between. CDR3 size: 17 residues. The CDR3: CASSNTPKSASYNEQFF. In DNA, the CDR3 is TGTGCCAGCAGCAACACCCCCAAGAGCGCTTCCTACAATGAGCAGTTCTTC.

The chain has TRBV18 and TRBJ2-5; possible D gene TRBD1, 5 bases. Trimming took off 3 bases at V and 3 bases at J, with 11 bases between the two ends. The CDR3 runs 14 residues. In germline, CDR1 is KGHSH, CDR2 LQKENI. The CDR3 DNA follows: TGTGCCAGCTCACCCTGGGCAGGGAAAGAGACCCAGTACTTC. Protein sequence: CASSPWAGKETQYF.

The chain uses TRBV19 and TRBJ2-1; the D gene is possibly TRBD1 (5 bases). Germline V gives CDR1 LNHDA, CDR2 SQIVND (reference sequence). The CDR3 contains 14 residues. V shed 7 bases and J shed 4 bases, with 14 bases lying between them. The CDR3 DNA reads TGTGCCAGTAACTCAGGGATTTTTTACAATGAGCAGTTCTTC. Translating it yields CASNSGIFYNEQFF.

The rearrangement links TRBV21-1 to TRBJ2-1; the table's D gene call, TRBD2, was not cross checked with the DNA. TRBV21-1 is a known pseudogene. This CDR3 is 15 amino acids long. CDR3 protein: CASIVAGSSYNEQFF. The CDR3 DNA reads TGTGCCAGCATCGTAGCGGGGAGCTCCTACAATGAGCAGTTCTTC.

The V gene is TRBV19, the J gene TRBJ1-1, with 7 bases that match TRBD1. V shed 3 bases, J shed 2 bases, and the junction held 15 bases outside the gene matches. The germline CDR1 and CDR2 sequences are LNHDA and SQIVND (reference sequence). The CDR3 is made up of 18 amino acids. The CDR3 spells CASSISPRLGQRNTEAFF. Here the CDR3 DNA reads TGTGCCAGTAGTATCTCGCCTCGGCTGGGACAGAGAAACACTGAAGCTTTCTTT.

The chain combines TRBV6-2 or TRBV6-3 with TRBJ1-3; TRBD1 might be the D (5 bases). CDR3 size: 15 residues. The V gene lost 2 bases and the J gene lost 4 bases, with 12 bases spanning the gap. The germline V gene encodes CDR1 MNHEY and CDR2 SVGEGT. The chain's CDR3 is CASSYDGGGGNTIYF. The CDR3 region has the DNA TGTGCCAGCAGTTACGATGGGGGAGGAGGAAACACCATATATTTT.